This TCR beta chain derives from a study of beta chain features in type 1 diabetes. The overall study: Patients did not differ from healthy donors in age, gender or cell yield. Study-wide results and caveats: Any HLA-type effect on TCRB rearrangement remained unresolved here.

Every isolated RNA sample was fully reverse transcribed, so sequencing captured expressed TCRB transcripts. TCRdb keeps only in-frame clones here, not all; method: immunoSEQ multiplex PCR. The repertoire holds some 900,000 clones, 15% to 20% seen once, with about 0.025% in the top ten. Stem cell-like memory, regulatory, central memory and naive CD4+ cells were sorted via CD45RO/CCR7/CD25/CD127/CD95/CD27. Purities in excess of 95% were seen in all sorted populations. V was pared by 3 bases and J by 1 base, with 10 bases between. The germline V gene encodes CDR1 KGHSH and CDR2 LQKENI. CDR3 length: 15 amino acids. This clone has more than one count but fewer than ten. Its antigen is currently unknown.

The source of this sequence is a woman younger than 30 in good health. Sequencing was done on a sample of naive CD4+ T cells from blood. The rearrangement joins TRBV18 to TRBJ2-1, with TRBD1 as a possible D gene (5 bases). CDR3 DNA sequence: TGTGCCAGCTCACCTCAGGGTATGTCCTACAATGAGCAGTTCTTC. Translated: CASSPQGMSYNEQFF.